The clone carrying this T cell receptor beta chain was seen just once. Its cognate antigen is unknown. These data are taken from a study of T cell responses to AZD1222 COVID-19 vaccine. CDR3 length: 16 amino acids. V lost 4 bases to trimming and J lost 3 bases; unmatched junction nucleotides: 11. Germline V gives CDR1 MNHEY, CDR2 SVGEGT. Data came from immunoSEQ multiplex PCR; TCRdb stores just in-frame clones and leaves some out. The sample records under 85,000 clones, roughly 88% being singletons. Study-wide points: Clonal diversity may have been underestimated, and the donors were mostly white British, with more females than males. At baseline, just a handful of AZD1222 recipients tested seropositive. Regions 160-218 and 743-854 held dominance among vaccine-associated CD4 TCRs, which spanned spike.

This specimen was peripheral blood, taken on day 0 of MenACWY control vaccination. The V and J genes are TRBV6-2 or TRBV6-3 and TRBJ2-7, with 8 positions matching TRBD1. This receptor was obtained from an adult in good health. For the CDR3, the DNA is TGTGCCAGCAGTTCCTTCGGGACAGGAAGTTTCTACGAGCAGTACTTC. Protein product: CASSSFGTGSFYEQYF.